This T cell receptor beta chain was found in a study of OX40 agonist ivuxolimab in advanced cancers. Study summary: Mean age about 60 years, range roughly 20 to 85; 82.7% male. Of the participants, approximately 44% had some prior anti-PD-1, anti-PD-L1 or anti-CTLA-4 therapy, which was allowed.

The CDR3 extends over 15 amino acids. Looked up from germline, CDR1 is KGHSH and CDR2 is LQKENI. Trimming cost V 0 bases and J 6 bases, with 15 bases left between them. TCRdb's table, derived via immunoSEQ multiplex PCR, lists solely in-frame clones and lacks some. The data hold tens of thousands of clones, with 80% to 85% observed a single time. Specimen: CD4+ or CD8+ T cells sorted from blood, collected in a trial of the OX40 agonist ivuxolimab. V gene TRBV18 combines with J gene TRBJ2-7; TRBD2 is a possible D gene (6 bases). The TCR originated in an adult with an advanced solid tumor such as melanoma, head and neck, liver or kidney cancer. The CDR3 DNA is TGTGCCAGCTCACCACCGCTGGGAGGCTCGGTCGAGCAGTACTTC. Translating it yields CASSPPLGGSVEQYF.